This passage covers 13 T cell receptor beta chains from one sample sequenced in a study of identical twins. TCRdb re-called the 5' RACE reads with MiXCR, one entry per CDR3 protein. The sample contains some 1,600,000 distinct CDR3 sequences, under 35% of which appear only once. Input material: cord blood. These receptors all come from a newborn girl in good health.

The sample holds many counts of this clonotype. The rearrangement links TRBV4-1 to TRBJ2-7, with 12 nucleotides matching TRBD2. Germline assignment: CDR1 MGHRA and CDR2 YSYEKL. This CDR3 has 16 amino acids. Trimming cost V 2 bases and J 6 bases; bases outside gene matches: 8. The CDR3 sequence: CASSQTRLAGEFEQYF. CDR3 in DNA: TGCGCCAGCAGCCAAACACGACTAGCGGGAGAGTTCGAGCAGTACTTC.

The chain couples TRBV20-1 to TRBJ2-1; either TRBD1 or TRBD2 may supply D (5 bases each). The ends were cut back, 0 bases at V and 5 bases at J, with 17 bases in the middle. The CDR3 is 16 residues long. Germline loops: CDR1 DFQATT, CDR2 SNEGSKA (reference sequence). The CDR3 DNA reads TGCAGTGCTAGAGAGGGCGGCCTGTGGGGACACAATGAGCAGTTCTTC. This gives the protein CSAREGGLWGHNEQFF.

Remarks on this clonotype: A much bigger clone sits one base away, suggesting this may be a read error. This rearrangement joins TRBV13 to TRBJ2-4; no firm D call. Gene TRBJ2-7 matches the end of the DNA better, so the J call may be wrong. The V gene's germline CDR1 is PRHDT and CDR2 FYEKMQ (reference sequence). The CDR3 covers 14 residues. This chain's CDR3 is CASSLISAPCEQYF. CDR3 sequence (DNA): TGTGCCAGCAGCTTGATCTCGGCACCCTGCGAGCAGTACTTC.

The CDR3 sequence: CASSQVFSQYF. CDR3 coding DNA: TGTGCCAGCAGCCAAGTCTTTTCCCAGTACTTC. V gene TRBV3-1 combines with J gene TRBJ2-5; D is unclear. Germline lookup yields CDR1 LGHDT and CDR2 YNNKEL (reference sequence). The CDR3 extends over 11 amino acids. With 1 base removed from V and 9 bases from J, the gap between germline ends came to 6 bases.

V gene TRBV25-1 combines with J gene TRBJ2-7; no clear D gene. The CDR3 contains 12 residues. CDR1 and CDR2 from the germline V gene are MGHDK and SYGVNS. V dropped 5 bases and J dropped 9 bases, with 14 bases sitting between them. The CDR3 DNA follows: TGTGCCAGCAGTTATGGGGTTACGGGGCAGTACTTC. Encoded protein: CASSYGVTGQYF.

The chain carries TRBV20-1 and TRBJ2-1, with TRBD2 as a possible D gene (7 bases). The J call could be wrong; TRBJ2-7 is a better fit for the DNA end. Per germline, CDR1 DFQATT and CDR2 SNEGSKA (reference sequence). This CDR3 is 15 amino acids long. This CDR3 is CSARDPRGAYNEQYF. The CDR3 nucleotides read TGCAGTGCTAGAGACCCTCGGGGGGCCTACAATGAGCAGTACTTC.

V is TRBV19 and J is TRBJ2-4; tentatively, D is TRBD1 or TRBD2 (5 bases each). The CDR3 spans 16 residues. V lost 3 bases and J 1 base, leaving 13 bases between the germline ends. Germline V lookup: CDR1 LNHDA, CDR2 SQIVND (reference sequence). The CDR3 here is CASSMAGSLAKNIQYF. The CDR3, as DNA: TGTGCCAGTAGTATGGCAGGGAGTCTGGCCAAAAACATTCAGTACTTC.

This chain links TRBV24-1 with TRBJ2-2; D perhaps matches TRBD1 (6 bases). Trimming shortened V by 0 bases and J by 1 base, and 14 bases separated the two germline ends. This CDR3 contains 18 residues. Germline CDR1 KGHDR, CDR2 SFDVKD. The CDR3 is CATSDLLTTGLNTGELFF. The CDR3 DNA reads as TGTGCCACCAGTGATTTGCTTACGACAGGATTGAACACCGGGGAGCTGTTTTTT.

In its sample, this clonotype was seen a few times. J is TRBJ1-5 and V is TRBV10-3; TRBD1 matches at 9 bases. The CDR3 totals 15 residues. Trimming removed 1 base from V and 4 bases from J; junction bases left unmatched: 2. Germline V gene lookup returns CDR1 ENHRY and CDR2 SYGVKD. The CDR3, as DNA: TGTGCCATCAGTGAGTGGACAGGGGAAAATCAGCCCCAGCATTTT. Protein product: CAISEWTGENQPQHF.

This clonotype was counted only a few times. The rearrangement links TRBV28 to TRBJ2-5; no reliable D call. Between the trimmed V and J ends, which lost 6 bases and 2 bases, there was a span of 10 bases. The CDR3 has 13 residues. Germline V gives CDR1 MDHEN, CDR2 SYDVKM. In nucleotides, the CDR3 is TGTGCCAGCAGGCCCTGGGATCAAGAGACCCAGTACTTC. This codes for CASRPWDQETQYF.

CDR3 sequence reads: CASSWGGTGPYNEQFF. The CDR3 DNA reads TGTGCCAGTAGTTGGGGGGGGACAGGCCCCTACAATGAGCAGTTCTTC. The chain joins TRBV19 to TRBJ2-1; D perhaps matches TRBD1 (8 bases). The CDR3 runs 16 residues. The V end lost 5 bases, the J end lost 2 bases, and 16 bases lay between the germline ends. Germline CDR1 LNHDA, CDR2 SQIVND (reference sequence). Filled out from reference TRBV19 and TRBJ2-1, the complete variable domain reads DGGITQSPKYLFRKEGQNVTLSCEQNLNHDAMYWYRQDPGQGLRLIYYSQIVNDFQKGDIAEGYSVSREKKESFPLTVTSAQKNPTAFYLCASSWGGTGPYNEQFFGPGTRLTVL.

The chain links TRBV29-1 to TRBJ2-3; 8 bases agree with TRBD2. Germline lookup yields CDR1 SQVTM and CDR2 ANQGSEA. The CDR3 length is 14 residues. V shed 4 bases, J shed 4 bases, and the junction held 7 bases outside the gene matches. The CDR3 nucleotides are TGCAGCGTTGGGAGTAGCGGGAATGCAGATACGCAGTATTTT. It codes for CSVGSSGNADTQYF.

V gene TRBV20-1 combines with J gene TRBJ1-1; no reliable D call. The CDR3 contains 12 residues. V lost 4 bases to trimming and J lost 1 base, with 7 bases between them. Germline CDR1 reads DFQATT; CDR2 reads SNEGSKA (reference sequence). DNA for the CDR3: TGCAGTGCTATGACGGAGAACACTGAAGCTTTCTTT. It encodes CSAMTENTEAFF.